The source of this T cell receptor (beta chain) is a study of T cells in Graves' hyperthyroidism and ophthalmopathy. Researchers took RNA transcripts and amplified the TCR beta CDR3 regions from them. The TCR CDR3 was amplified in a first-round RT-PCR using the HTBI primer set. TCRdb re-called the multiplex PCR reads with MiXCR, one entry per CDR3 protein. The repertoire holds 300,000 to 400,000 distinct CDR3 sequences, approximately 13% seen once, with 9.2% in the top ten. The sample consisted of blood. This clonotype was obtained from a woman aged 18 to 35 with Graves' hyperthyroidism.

The CDR3: CASSGGTQYF. For the CDR3, the DNA is TGTGCCAGTAGTGGGGGTACGCAGTATTTT. The chain links TRBV19 to TRBJ2-3; D may be TRBD1 or TRBD2 (5 bases each). CDR3 length: 10 residues. Trimming removed 5 bases at V and 8 bases at J, with 5 bases between. Germline V gives CDR1 LNHDA, CDR2 SQIVND (reference sequence). Full variable domain (missing parts from reference TRBV19 and TRBJ2-3): DGGITQSPKYLFRKEGQNVTLSCEQNLNHDAMYWYRQDPGQGLRLIYYSQIVNDFQKGDIAEGYSVSREKKESFPLTVTSAQKNPTAFYLCASSGGTQYFGPGTRLTVL.